Below are 29 T cell receptor beta chains sequenced from a single sample in a study of T-cell memory formation after mild COVID-19. MiXCR, applied by TCRdb to the 5' RACE reads, yields one record per CDR3 protein. The table lists hundreds of thousands of distinct CDR3 sequences, roughly 22% of them singletons, with approximately 12% in the top ten. The sequencing sample was made of PBMCs or a T cell subset sorted from them (not recorded which). The receptors here all came from an adult woman who had mild COVID-19 (a few samples of this study predate the infection). Cell type and time point are not known.

The chain couples TRBV12-3 or TRBV12-4 to TRBJ1-1; weak D call: TRBD1 (5 bases). The CDR3 spans 12 residues. Trimming cost V 5 bases and J 10 bases, with 14 bases left between them. CDR3 DNA: TGTGCCAGCAGTCCTCAGGGAAAGGTAGCTTTCTTT. This gives the protein CASSPQGKVAFF.

The V call is TRBV18, the J call TRBJ2-3, with a weak D call TRBD2 (5 bases). The CDR3 spans 15 residues. V lost 3 bases and J lost 2, with 12 bases in between. Looked up from germline, CDR1 is KGHSH and CDR2 is LQKENI. The CDR3 coding sequence is TGTGCCAGCTCACCGATGGGGAGTACCACAGATACGCAGTATTTT. This encodes CASSPMGSTTDTQYF.

This clonotype occurred many times. This rearrangement joins TRBV6-2 or TRBV6-3 to TRBJ2-5; TRBD2 agrees at 7 bases. The germline CDR1 and CDR2 sequences are MNHEY and SVGEGT. The CDR3 sequence is 16 residues long. V was pared by 5 bases and J by 2 bases, with 11 bases of the junction left unmatched. The CDR3: CASSLGASGPQETQYF. In DNA form, the CDR3 reads TGTGCCAGCAGTCTAGGGGCTAGCGGACCACAAGAGACCCAGTACTTC.

The chain has TRBV4-2 and TRBJ2-5, with TRBD2 matching over 8 bases. Trimming cost V 4 bases and J 3 bases; bases outside gene matches: 7. The CDR3 has 15 residues. Germline assignment: CDR1 LGHNA and CDR2 YNFKEQ. CDR3 bases: TGTGCCAGCAGCCCCGCGGGGGGATCCAAAGAGACCCAGTACTTC. This translates into CASSPAGGSKETQYF.

The rearrangement joins TRBV11-2 to TRBJ1-2; 8 nucleotides agree with TRBD1. With 10 bases clipped from V and 5 bases from J, the junction kept 9 bases outside the gene matches. CDR1 is SGHAT and CDR2 is FQNNGV in the germline V gene. There are 13 residues in the CDR3. The CDR3 reads CATPDREGYGYTF. DNA for the CDR3: TGTGCCACCCCGGACAGGGAGGGGTATGGCTACACCTTC.

At least ten counts were recorded for this clonotype. The chain employs TRBV20-1 and TRBJ2-2; the match to TRBD1 covers 7 bases. V shed 1 base and J 5 bases; nucleotides not matched to a gene: 7. This CDR3 contains 15 residues. In germline, CDR1 is DFQATT, CDR2 SNEGSKA (reference sequence). This chain's CDR3 is CSARGTGALTGELFF. The DNA of the CDR3 is TGCAGTGCTAGAGGCACAGGGGCGCTGACCGGGGAGCTGTTTTTT.

This rearrangement joins TRBV20-1 to TRBJ2-7, with 7 bases lining up with TRBD1. The CDR3 runs to 12 residues. The V and J ends lost 3 bases and 6 bases, in that order; junction bases with no gene match: 5. Per germline, CDR1 DFQATT and CDR2 SNEGSKA (reference sequence). The CDR3: CSASYRGSEQYF. The CDR3 nucleotides are TGCAGTGCTAGCTACAGGGGAAGCGAGCAGTACTTC.

This clonotype showed up just a few times. The chain employs TRBV18 and TRBJ2-7, with D tentatively TRBD1 (5 bases). Per germline, CDR1 KGHSH and CDR2 LQKENI. V lost 2 bases to trimming and J lost 5 bases, with 13 bases between them. This CDR3 comprises 14 residues. CDR3 coding DNA: TGTGCCAGCTCACCAGGCGCAGGGCAGGACGAGCAGTACTTC. Amino acid sequence: CASSPGAGQDEQYF.

This clonotype was recorded at least ten times. V usage is TRBV11-2 and J usage is TRBJ1-6, with no clear D. The V gene's germline CDR1 is SGHAT and CDR2 FQNNGV. Trimming left V 3 bases short and J 4 bases short, with 10 bases between. This CDR3 region has 15 residues. The CDR3 loop reads CASSFWTDYNSPLHF. The CDR3 coding sequence is TGTGCCAGCAGCTTCTGGACGGATTATAATTCACCCCTCCACTTT.

On this clonotype: At one end, the junction sequence differs from germline, possibly due to a read error. The chain carries TRBV7-2 and TRBJ1-1, with unresolved D. CDR1 SGHTA and CDR2 FQGNSA come from the germline V gene. The CDR3 loop spans 15 amino acids. CDR3 DNA sequence: TGTGCCAGCAGCTCCGCCCCGATTGCGAACACTGAAGATTTCTTT. Its translation is CASSSAPIANTEDFF.

The gene calls are TRBV7-2 and TRBJ1-6, with 7 bases matching TRBD1. The CDR3 runs to 14 residues. V gave up 3 bases and J gave up 7 bases; unmatched junction bases: 3. Germline CDR1 and CDR2: SGHTA and FQGNSA. The CDR3 nucleotides are TGTGCCAGCAGCTTCGACAGGGCGAATTCACCCCTCCACTTT. Translation: CASSFDRANSPLHF.

At least ten counts were recorded for this clonotype. DNA for the CDR3: TGTGCCAGCAGTTCATGGGGCAACACTGAAGCTTTCTTT. It is translated as CASSSWGNTEAFF. This chain connects TRBV7-2 to TRBJ1-1, with a possible D match to TRBD1 (5 bases). This CDR3 is 13 amino acids long. CDR1 and CDR2 (germline): SGHTA, FQGNSA. Trimming removed 6 bases at V and 2 bases at J, with 10 bases between.

This clonotype has just a few counts. The V and J genes are TRBV6-6 and TRBJ2-4; the match to TRBD1 covers 7 bases. This CDR3 is built from 16 residues. V shed 4 bases, J shed 3 bases, and the junction held 9 bases outside the gene matches. Germline CDR1 is MNHNY and CDR2 is SVGAGI (reference sequence). The CDR3: CASSLPRQGGKNIQYF. The CDR3 region has the DNA TGTGCCAGCAGTTTACCTCGACAGGGCGGCAAAAACATTCAGTACTTC.

This clonotype was counted many times. This chain joins TRBV11-2 and TRBJ2-1; 8 bases fit TRBD1. Germline CDR1 is SGHAT and CDR2 is FQNNGV. The CDR3 loop spans 16 amino acids. V gave up 6 bases and J gave up 8 bases; unmatched junction bases: 15. The CDR3 DNA reads as TGTGCCAGCAGTATAACCCCCGGGACAGGTAGGGATGAGCAGTTCTTC. Its protein product is CASSITPGTGRDEQFF. The full variable domain, its missing parts supplied by reference TRBV11-2 and TRBJ2-1, is EAGVAQSPRYKIIEKRQSVAFWCNPISGHATLYWYQQILGQGPKLLIQFQNNGVVDDSQLPKDRFSAERLKGVDSTLKIQPAKLEDSAVYLCASSITPGTGRDEQFFGPGTRLTVL.

V and J are TRBV5-5 and TRBJ2-3; weak D call: TRBD2 (6 bases). The CDR3 runs to 18 residues. The germline V and J ends were trimmed by 1 base and 0 bases, with 18 bases remaining between them. Germline CDR1 reads SGHKS; CDR2 reads YYEKEE (reference sequence). DNA of the CDR3: TGTGCCAGCAGCTTGTCACCTGGACGGGAGACCAGCACAGATACGCAGTATTTT. This codes for CASSLSPGRETSTDTQYF. The full variable domain, its missing parts supplied by reference TRBV5-5 and TRBJ2-3, is DAGVTQSPTHLIKTRGQQVTLRCSPISGHKSVSWYQQVLGQGPQFIFQYYEKEERGRGNFPDRFSARQFPNYSSELNVNALLLGDSALYLCASSLSPGRETSTDTQYFGPGTRLTVL.

This chain uses TRBV12-3 or TRBV12-4 with TRBJ1-1; possible D gene TRBD1, 6 bases. V lost 5 bases to trimming and J lost 4 bases, with 17 bases between them. This CDR3 region has 15 residues. For the CDR3, the DNA is TGTGCCAGCAGTCCCGTTGACGGGGGCGGCACTGAAGCTTTCTTT. This gives the protein CASSPVDGGGTEAFF.

This clonotype was seen at least ten times. The V gene is TRBV18, the J gene TRBJ2-6, with D hard to call. Germline V lookup: CDR1 KGHSH, CDR2 LQKENI. This CDR3 spans 13 amino acids. The germline V and J ends were trimmed by 8 bases and 0 bases, with 5 bases remaining between them. The CDR3 sequence: CASSPSGANVLTF. The CDR3 DNA reads TGTGCCAGCAGTCCCTCTGGGGCCAACGTCCTGACTTTC.

The table lists this clonotype with a few counts. The rearrangement links TRBV7-2 to TRBJ2-1; 8 positions match TRBD2. The germline V gene has CDR1 SGHTA and CDR2 FQGNSA. CDR3 size: 15 residues. V shed 3 bases and J 6 bases; nucleotides not matched to a gene: 7. The CDR3 region is CASSFGGSGTNEQFF. In DNA, the CDR3 is TGTGCCAGCAGCTTTGGAGGTAGCGGGACCAATGAGCAGTTCTTC.

This clonotype was found a few times. The V call is TRBV4-1, the J call TRBJ2-7; D is perhaps TRBD1 (5 bases). This CDR3 has 16 residues. The V gene's germline CDR1 is MGHRA and CDR2 YSYEKL. Deletions cut 0 bases from V and 3 bases from J, with 15 bases between. Written as DNA, the CDR3 is TGCGCCAGCAGCCAAGAGCTTTCTAGGGGTTTCTACGAGCAGTACTTC. Its protein is CASSQELSRGFYEQYF.

The CDR3 region is CASSRSGTESFYGYTF. The CDR3 nucleotides are TGTGCCAGCAGCCGATCCGGGACTGAGAGCTTCTATGGCTACACCTTC. The chain combines TRBV12-3 or TRBV12-4 with TRBJ1-2, with TRBD1 as a possible D gene (5 bases). V lost 6 bases and J lost 4, with 21 bases in between. The CDR3 has 16 residues.

This clonotype was counted between two and nine times. The J gene is TRBJ2-5, the V gene TRBV4-2, with TRBD2 matching 11 bases. The length of the CDR3 is 15 residues. CDR1 is LGHNA and CDR2 is YNFKEQ in the germline V gene. Germline trimming cut 4 bases from V and 5 bases from J; bases unmatched to any gene: 6. CDR3 protein: CASSRSGGAEETQYF. CDR3 DNA: TGTGCCAGCAGCCGTAGCGGGGGGGCGGAGGAGACCCAGTACTTC.

This clonotype was detected a few times. This sequence joins TRBV10-2 and TRBJ1-5; unclear D gene. In germline, CDR1 is WSHSY, CDR2 SAAADI. The CDR3 sequence is 14 residues long. The ends were cut back, 2 bases at V and 2 bases at J, with 7 bases in the middle. CDR3 sequence reads: CASSEGWGNQPQHF. Written as DNA, the CDR3 is TGCGCCAGCAGTGAGGGTTGGGGCAATCAGCCCCAGCATTTT.

The chain joins TRBV4-2 to TRBJ2-1; 11 nucleotides line up with TRBD2. There are 20 residues in the CDR3. Germline trimming cut 4 bases from V and 1 base from J; bases unmatched to any gene: 15. In germline, CDR1 is LGHNA, CDR2 YNFKEQ. The CDR3 coding sequence is TGTGCCAGCAGCCGGAACCTAGCGGGAGGCGGTGCGAGGTCCTACAATGAGCAGTTCTTC. Translated: CASSRNLAGGGARSYNEQFF.

The chain has TRBV5-1 and TRBJ2-1, with TRBD2 as a possible D gene (5 bases). Germline-derived CDR1 and CDR2 are SGHRS and YFSETQ. The CDR3 spans 15 residues. Trimming pared 1 base from V and 3 bases from J, leaving 11 bases between. The CDR3 loop reads CASSLRLLGYNEQFF. Here the CDR3 DNA reads TGCGCCAGCAGCTTGAGACTACTCGGCTACAATGAGCAGTTCTTC. The full variable domain, its missing parts supplied by reference TRBV5-1 and TRBJ2-1, is KAGVTQTPRYLIKTRGQQVTLSCSPISGHRSVSWYQQTPGQGLQFLFEYFSETQRNKGNFPGRFSGRQFSNSRSEMNVSTLELGDSALYLCASSLRLLGYNEQFFGPGTRLTVL.

In its sample, this clonotype was seen a few times. V usage is TRBV7-9 and J usage is TRBJ2-2; D is perhaps TRBD1 (5 bases). V was clipped by 4 bases and J by 6 bases, with 12 bases between them. CDR1 SEHNR and CDR2 FQNEAQ come from the germline V gene (reference sequence). The CDR3 spans 14 residues. CDR3 amino acids: CASSSSGRAGELFF. The DNA for the CDR3 is TGTGCCAGCAGCTCCTCGGGCAGGGCCGGGGAGCTGTTTTTT.

The rearrangement links TRBV24-1 to TRBJ2-3, with 9 bases aligning to TRBD2. The CDR3 has 18 residues. Germline V CDR1 and CDR2: KGHDR, SFDVKD. V gave up 4 bases and J gave up 0 bases; unmatched junction bases: 10. CDR3 protein: CATSDPTASGDSTDTQYF. CDR3 coding DNA: TGTGCCACCAGTGACCCAACTGCTAGCGGGGACAGCACAGATACGCAGTATTTT.

The chain joins TRBV9 to TRBJ2-7, with TRBD2 identical over 11 bases. This CDR3 region has 16 residues. J lost 3 bases, V lost 0 bases, and 5 bases had no gene match. Per germline, CDR1 SGDLS and CDR2 YYNGEE. The CDR3 protein is CASSVGGTSGSYEQYF. The CDR3 coding sequence is TGTGCCAGCAGCGTAGGGGGGACTAGCGGAAGCTACGAGCAGTACTTC.

The chain joins TRBV12-3 or TRBV12-4 to TRBJ2-3, with D perhaps matching TRBD1 or TRBD2 (5 bases each). The ends were cut back, 5 bases at V and 1 base at J, with 16 bases in the middle. CDR3 length: 16 amino acids. Written as DNA, the CDR3 is TGTGCCAGCAGTCGGTCCGGGACGAGACGCACAGATACGCAGTATTTT. Protein product: CASSRSGTRRTDTQYF.

The rearrangement joins TRBV18 to TRBJ2-5; D is unclear. CDR1 and CDR2 (germline): KGHSH, LQKENI. The V end was cut by 4 bases, the J end by 2 bases, with 8 bases between. The CDR3 loop spans 13 amino acids. CDR3 sequence reads: CASSQTDQETQYF. The CDR3 coding sequence is TGTGCCAGCTCACAGACGGATCAAGAGACCCAGTACTTC.